This passage covers 16 T cell receptor beta chains from one sample sequenced in a study of tissue T cells after allogeneic stem cell transplantation. Some clones are missing from TCRdb's copy, which holds only in-frame ones; the method was immunoSEQ multiplex PCR. This table has about 4,400 clones, more than 45% appearing once. As to time point: mouse harvest day 14 after allogeneic transplant. The graft held 10^6 splenic CD5+ T cells and 10^7 T-cell-depleted bone marrow cells. Sequencing used lymph node tissue. These receptors were collected from a female BALB/c mouse given C57BL/6 T cells with graft-versus-host disease after an allogeneic hematopoietic cell transplant.

In regard to this clone: Genes here carry mouse names. From the germline J gene comes the end of the CDR3, since the read stops 1 residue before it. The V gene is TRBV2, the J gene TRBJ1-1; D not certain. The CDR3 is 11 amino acids. CDR1 LGHNA and CDR2 YSYQKL come from the germline V gene. Trimming cost V 0 bases and J 10 bases, with 6 bases left between them. CDR3 DNA (partial): TGTGCCAGCAGCCAAGATCTGGGAGTCTTC. It translates to CASSQDLGVF. The CDR3 reads in full as CASSQDLGVFF.

Remarks on this clone: The gene symbols are mouse symbols. Read data end 1 residue before the CDR3 end; the end is taken from the germline J gene. The gene calls are TRBV16 and TRBJ2-4, with 9 bases aligning to TRBD2. With V trimmed by 5 bases and J by 3 bases, 6 bases remained unmatched. CDR1 is SGHSA, CDR2 FRNQAP, per germline. The CDR3 sequence is 15 residues long. CDR3: CASSPWGGRQNTLYF. The covered CDR3 bases are TGTGCAAGCAGCCCATGGGGGGGCAGACAAAACACCTTGTAC. The full variable domain, in which reference TRBV16 and TRBJ2-4 provide the parts outside the CDR3, is NAGVIQTPRHKVTGKGQEATLWCEPISGHSAVFWYRQTIVQGLEFLTYFRNQAPIDDSGMPKERFSAQMPNQSHSTLKIQSTQPQDSAVYLCASSPWGGRQNTLYFGAGTRLSVL.

As for this clone: Gene names follow the mouse nomenclature. Read data end 1 residue before the CDR3 end; the end is taken from the germline J gene. The rearrangement uses TRBV26 and TRBJ2-1; 12 bases line up with TRBD2. The CDR3 runs 14 residues. CDR1 KGHPV and CDR2 FQNQEV come from the germline V gene (reference sequence). Trimming cost V 6 bases and J 6 bases; bases outside gene matches: 3. CDR3 DNA, as far as it was read: TGTGCCAGCAGACGGGACTGGGGGGTTGCTGAGCAGTTC. Its protein is CASRRDWGVAEQF. The CDR3 in its entirety is CASRRDWGVAEQFF.

In regard to this clone: Genes here carry mouse names. The read finishes 1 residue shy of the CDR3 end, and the germline J gene is used to complete it. V is TRBV19 and J is TRBJ2-1; 12 nucleotides match TRBD2. Trimming cost V 5 bases and J 8 bases; bases outside gene matches: 11. CDR1 FNHDT and CDR2 SITEND come from the germline V gene (reference sequence). The CDR3 is 16 residues long. CDR3 sequence reads: CASSRLGGLGWSEQFF. The sequenced CDR3 bases are TGTGCCAGCAGCCGACTGGGGGGGCTTGGTTGGTCTGAGCAGTTC. Full variable domain (remainder filled in from reference TRBV19 and TRBJ2-1): GGIITQTPKFLIGQEGQKLTLKCQQNFNHDTMYWYRQDSGKGLRLIYYSITENDLQKGDLSEGYDASREKKSSFSLTVTSAQKNEMAVFLCASSRLGGLGWSEQFFGPGTRLTVL.

This clone came up a few times. Gene names refer to mouse genes. The sequence runs out 1 residue before the end of the CDR3; the remainder is reconstructed from the germline J gene. V usage is TRBV12-1 and J usage is TRBJ2-1, with a tentative D call TRBD1 (5 bases). V lost 0 bases to trimming and J lost 3 bases, with 8 bases between them. This CDR3 is 14 amino acids long. Germline CDR1 is SGHSN and CDR2 is HYEKVE. CDR3 in amino acids: CASSLSRVYAEQFF. The sequenced CDR3 bases are TGTGCCAGCTCTCTCAGCAGGGTCTATGCTGAGCAGTTC. Full variable domain (outside the CDR3, taken from reference TRBV12-1 and TRBJ2-1): DSGVVQSPRHIIKEKGGRSVLTCIPISGHSNVVWYQQTLGKELKFLIQHYEKVERDKGFLPSRFSVQQFDDYHSEMNMSALELEDSAMYFCASSLSRVYAEQFFGPGTRLTVL.

A remark on this clone: All gene names here are mouse names. The read ends 1 residue before the CDR3 terminus; that terminus is restored from the germline J gene. V and J are TRBV19 and TRBJ2-5; TRBD1 agrees at 9 bases. The CDR3 is 13 amino acids. Germline V CDR1 and CDR2: FNHDT, SITEND (reference sequence). Trimming at V came to 6 bases and at J to 5 bases, leaving 4 bases not matched to a gene. The CDR3 sequence is CASKTGGRDTQYF. The sequenced part of the CDR3 DNA is TGTGCCAGCAAAACAGGGGGCAGAGACACCCAGTAC.

On this clone itself: Each gene name is a mouse one. The read stops 1 residue short of the end of the CDR3; the missing end is completed from the germline J gene. J is TRBJ2-1 and V is TRBV26, with D possibly being TRBD1 (6 bases). This CDR3 has 13 residues. Germline CDR1 reads KGHPV; CDR2 reads FQNQEV (reference sequence). Trimming took off 4 bases at V and 4 bases at J, with 8 bases between the two ends. The CDR3 sequence is CASSPDRYAEQFF. The sequenced part of the CDR3 DNA is TGTGCCAGCAGTCCGGACAGATATGCTGAGCAGTTC. Filled out from reference TRBV26 and TRBJ2-1, the complete variable domain reads NSKVIQTPRYLVKGQGQKAKMRCIPEKGHPVVFWYQQNKNNEFKFLINFQNQEVLQQIDMTEKRFSAECPSNSPCSLEIQSSEAGDSALYLCASSPDRYAEQFFGPGTRLTVL.

On this clone itself: Mouse names are used for the genes. Sequencing ends 1 residue short of the CDR3 end; the germline J gene provides the rest. The rearrangement joins TRBV31 to TRBJ2-3, with 11 positions matching TRBD1. V shed 3 bases and J 2 bases; nucleotides not matched to a gene: 10. Germline-derived CDR1 and CDR2 are GKSSPN and SITVG. The length of the CDR3 is 17 residues. Incomplete CDR3 DNA: TGTGCCTGGAGCCCCTGGGACAGGGGGAATTTTGCAGAAACGCTGTAT. Its protein is CAWSPWDRGNFAETLY. Given in full, the CDR3 is CAWSPWDRGNFAETLYF.

This clone is medium-sized by share. The listed genes are named as in mouse. Other DNA sequences in the same sample also yield this CDR3. CDR3 residues: CASSLRGSGNTLYF. The CDR3 bases that were read are TGTGCCAGCAGTCTCAGGGGATCTGGAAATACGCTCTAT. The chain recombines TRBV26 with TRBJ1-3; perhaps TRBD1 as D (6 bases). The read finishes 1 residue shy of the CDR3 end, and the germline J gene is used to complete it. Germline V gene data show CDR1 as KGHPV and CDR2 as FQNQEV (reference sequence). The CDR3 has 14 residues. V was trimmed by 3 bases and J by 1 base, leaving 7 bases between them.

Of note for this clone: The genes and germline here are from mouse. The CDR3 goes on 1 residue after the read ends, and that part is filled in from the germline J gene. This chain joins TRBV16 and TRBJ1-1; D remains unclear. The CDR3 consists of 11 residues. V dropped 6 bases and J dropped 11 bases, with 13 bases sitting between them. Germline lookup yields CDR1 SGHSA and CDR2 FRNQAP. CDR3 amino acids: CASSSGNWVFF. Partial CDR3 DNA: TGTGCAAGCAGTTCCGGGAATTGGGTCTTC.

Of note for this clone: Gene names and germline match the mouse. Read sequence stops 1 residue before the CDR3 end, and the germline J gene provides the missing end. The chain recombines TRBV4 with TRBJ1-1, with D possibly TRBD1 on 5 matching bases. This CDR3 is 14 amino acids long. The germline gives CDR1 LGHDT, CDR2 YNNKQL (reference sequence). V lost 4 bases to trimming and J lost 1 base, with 10 bases between them. CDR3: CASSWGGANTEVFF. The sequenced part of the CDR3 DNA is TGTGCCAGCAGCTGGGGCGGGGCGAACACAGAAGTCTTC.

About this clone itself: Mouse gene names and germline throughout. The read terminates 1 residue before the CDR3 end, so the remaining end is supplied by the germline J gene. The V and J genes are TRBV26 and TRBJ1-5, with D hard to call. This CDR3 contains 13 residues. V lost 3 bases, J lost 0 bases, and 3 bases lay in between. From germline, CDR1 is KGHPV and CDR2 FQNQEV (reference sequence). The DNA read from the CDR3 is TGTGCCAGCAGTCTACATAACAACCAGGCTCCGCTT. It specifies CASSLHNNQAPL. The complete CDR3 reads CASSLHNNQAPLF.

This clone showed up just a few times. The listed genes are named as in mouse. The CDR3 end is not reached by the read, which stops 1 residue before it; the germline J gene fills it in. The gene calls are TRBV2 and TRBJ2-4; 8 bases agree with TRBD2. The CDR3 has 15 amino acids. CDR1 and CDR2 from the germline V gene are LGHNA and YSYQKL. Trimming cost V 0 bases and J 6 bases; bases outside gene matches: 5. The DNA read from the CDR3 is TGTGCCAGCAGCCAAGAGGGGGGGGCGCGGAACACCTTGTAC. It encodes CASSQEGGARNTLY. The whole CDR3 protein reads CASSQEGGARNTLYF.

This clone turned up a few times. The genes and germline here are from mouse. The read falls 1 residue short of the CDR3 end, and the missing part is taken from the germline J gene. This chain joins TRBV13-1 and TRBJ2-7, with a possible D match to TRBD2 (6 bases). The CDR3 covers 14 residues. CDR1 is NSHNY, CDR2 SYGAGN, per germline. The V end was cut by 3 bases, the J end by 1 base, with 11 bases between. The CDR3 sequence is CASSGTGRSYEQYF. The CDR3 DNA, read in part, is TGTGCCAGCAGTGGAACTGGGAGGTCCTATGAACAGTAC.

On this clone: The genes are named according to mouse. The read is 1 residue too short to cover the CDR3 end, so that end is filled in from the germline J gene. The V call is TRBV3, the J call TRBJ2-3; a possible D gene is TRBD2 (5 bases). Germline assignment: CDR1 SNHLY and CDR2 FYNGKV (reference sequence). The germline V and J ends were trimmed by 1 base and 0 bases, with 8 bases remaining between them. This CDR3 region has 15 residues. The covered CDR3 bases are TGTGCCAGCAGCTTAGGCTGGGCTAGTGCAGAAACGCTGTAT. Its translation is CASSLGWASAETLY. The entire CDR3 sequence reads CASSLGWASAETLYF.

This clone rates as medium-sized. Genes and germline come from the mouse. The missing CDR3 end, 1 residue past where the read stops, is filled in from the germline J gene. V usage is TRBV13-3 and J usage is TRBJ2-3; D is perhaps TRBD2 (6 bases). V shed 3 bases and J shed 0 bases, with 11 bases lying between them. The CDR3 runs 15 residues. Germline values: CDR1 NNHDY, CDR2 SYVADS. CDR3 region: CASSVLGPSAETLYF. Partial CDR3 DNA: TGTGCCAGCAGTGTCCTGGGGCCTAGTGCAGAAACGCTGTAT.